Described below is a single T cell receptor beta chain sequence and its context. Its matching antigen is unknown. The sample comes from a study of T-cell reconstitution after alpha-beta-depleted transplantation in children. General study results and limits: Several hundred expanded graft clones reportedly were the source of alpha-beta T cells about two months after transplant. Hyperexpanded clones declined; after one year, newly produced T cells mostly supplied diversity. Surviving recipient T cells and thymic progenitors accounted for the high day-60 TCRbeta diversity observed in some patients.

Germline V CDR1 and CDR2: SGHKS, YYEKEE (reference sequence). The CDR3 has 14 amino acids. Trimming removed 4 bases from V and 2 bases from J, with 10 bases in between. Unique molecular identifiers tagged the TCRbeta library. TCRdb analysed the PCR reads with MiXCR anew, one entry per CDR3 protein. The sample lists 200,000 to 250,000 distinct CDR3 sequences, about 11% occurring once. The sample here was PBMCs, taken before TCRalphabeta/CD19-depleted stem cell transplant. The TCR sequence derives from a child younger than two with acute myeloid leukemia, due to receive a stem cell transplant. V is TRBV5-5 and J is TRBJ1-3, with a tentative D call TRBD1 (6 bases). CDR3 protein: CASSDRTTGNTIYF. For the CDR3, the DNA is TGTGCCAGCAGCGACAGGACAACTGGAAACACCATATATTTT. The variable domain in full, completed from reference TRBV5-5 and TRBJ1-3, reads DAGVTQSPTHLIKTRGQQVTLRCSPISGHKSVSWYQQVLGQGPQFIFQYYEKEERGRGNFPDRFSARQFPNYSSELNVNALLLGDSALYLCASSDRTTGNTIYFGEGSWLTVV.